This T cell receptor beta chain was profiled in a study of T cells in tuberculosis. Study-level information: A South African cohort included IGRA-negative adolescents, latently infected IGRA-positive adolescents and adults with active tuberculosis. The study's findings and limits: Samples were chosen by availability of cryopreserved specimens.

The V gene's germline CDR1 is LGHNA and CDR2 YSLEER. This CDR3 comprises 16 residues. J lost 3 bases, V lost 4 bases, and 8 bases had no gene match. Clones were read by immunoSEQ multiplex PCR, and TCRdb kept only the in-frame ones, dropping some. The sample contains about 43,000 clones, around 94% of which appear only once. Regarding this clone: Antigen: not known.

The chain carries TRBV4-3 and TRBJ2-1, with 8 nucleotides matching TRBD2. Specimen: PBMCs. This clonotype was sampled from a donor between 5 and 29 years old with latent tuberculosis or without tuberculosis infection. Some clones in this sample may be carry-over from other donors' samples. CDR3 nucleotide sequence: TGCGCCAGCAGCCGTGGAACGGGAGGGATCTACAATGAGCAGTTCTTC. Translation gives CASSRGTGGIYNEQFF.